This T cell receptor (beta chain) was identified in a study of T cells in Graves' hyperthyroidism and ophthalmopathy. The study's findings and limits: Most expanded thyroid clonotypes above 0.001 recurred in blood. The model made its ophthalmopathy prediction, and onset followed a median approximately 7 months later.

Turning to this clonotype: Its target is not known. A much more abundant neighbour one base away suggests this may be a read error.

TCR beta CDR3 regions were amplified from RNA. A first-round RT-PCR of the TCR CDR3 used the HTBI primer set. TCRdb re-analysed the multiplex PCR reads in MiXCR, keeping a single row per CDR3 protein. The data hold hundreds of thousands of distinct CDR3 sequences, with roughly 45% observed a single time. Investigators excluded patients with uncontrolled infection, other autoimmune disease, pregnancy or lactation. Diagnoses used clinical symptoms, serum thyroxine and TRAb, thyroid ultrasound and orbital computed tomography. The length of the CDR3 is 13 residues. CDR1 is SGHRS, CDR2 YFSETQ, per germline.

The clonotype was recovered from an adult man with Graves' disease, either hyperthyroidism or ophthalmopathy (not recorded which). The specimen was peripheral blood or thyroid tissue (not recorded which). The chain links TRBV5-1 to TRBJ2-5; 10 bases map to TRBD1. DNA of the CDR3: TGTGCCAGCGCTGGGACAGGGGAGCAGACCCAGTACTTC. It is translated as CASAGTGEQTQYF.